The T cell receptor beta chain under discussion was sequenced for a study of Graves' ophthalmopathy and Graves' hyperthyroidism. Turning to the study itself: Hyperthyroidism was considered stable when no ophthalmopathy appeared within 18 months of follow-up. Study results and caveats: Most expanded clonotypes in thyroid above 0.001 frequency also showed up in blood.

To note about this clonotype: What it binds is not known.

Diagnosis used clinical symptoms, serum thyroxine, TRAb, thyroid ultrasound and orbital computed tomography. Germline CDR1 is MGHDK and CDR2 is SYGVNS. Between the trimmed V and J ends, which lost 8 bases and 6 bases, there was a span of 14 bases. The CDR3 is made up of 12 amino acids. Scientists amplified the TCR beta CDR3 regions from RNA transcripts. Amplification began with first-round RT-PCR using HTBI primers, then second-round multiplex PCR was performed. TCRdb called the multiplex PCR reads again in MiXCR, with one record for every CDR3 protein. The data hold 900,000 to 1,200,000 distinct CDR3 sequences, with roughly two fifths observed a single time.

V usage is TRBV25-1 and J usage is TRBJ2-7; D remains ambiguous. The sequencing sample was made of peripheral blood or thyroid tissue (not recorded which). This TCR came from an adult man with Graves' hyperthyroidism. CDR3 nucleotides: TGTGCCAGCGGAAAAATCGGGTTCGAGCAGTACTTC. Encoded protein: CASGKIGFEQYF.